This T cell receptor beta chain comes out of a study of blood T cell repertoires in COVID-19. The protocol was immunoSEQ multiplex PCR, while the TCRdb copy is restricted to in-frame clones and leaves out a portion. Among approximately 410,000 clones, approximately 90% were seen once, and the ten largest hold more than 1.4%. Trimming cost V 4 bases and J 3 bases, with 17 bases left between them. The CDR3 runs 16 residues. Germline V gene lookup returns CDR1 SGHDT and CDR2 YYEEEE. This sequence originates from a woman in her thirties with active or convalescent COVID-19. The J gene is TRBJ2-4, the V gene TRBV5-6; a possible D gene is TRBD2 (6 bases). Input material: peripheral blood. The CDR3 DNA reads as TGTGCCAGCAGCCGCGGGGCAGGGTACGGCAAAAACATTCAGTACTTC. The encoded protein is CASSRGAGYGKNIQYF.